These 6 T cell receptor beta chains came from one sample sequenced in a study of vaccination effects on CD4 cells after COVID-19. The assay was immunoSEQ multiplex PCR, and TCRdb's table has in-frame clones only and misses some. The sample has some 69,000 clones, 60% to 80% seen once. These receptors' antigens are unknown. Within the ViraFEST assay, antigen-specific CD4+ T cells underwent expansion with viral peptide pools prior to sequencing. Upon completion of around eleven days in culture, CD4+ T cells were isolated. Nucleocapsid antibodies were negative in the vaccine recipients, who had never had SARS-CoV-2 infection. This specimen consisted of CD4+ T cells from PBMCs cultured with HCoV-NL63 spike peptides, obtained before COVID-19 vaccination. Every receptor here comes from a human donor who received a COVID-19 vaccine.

DNA for the CDR3: TGTGCCAGCAGGGAGACAGGGATGAACACTGAAGCTTTCTTT. Translation gives CASRETGMNTEAFF. The V call is TRBV6-5, the J call TRBJ1-1, with 7 bases matching TRBD1. Trimming removed 6 bases from V and 0 bases from J; junction bases left unmatched: 4. The V gene's germline CDR1 is MNHEY and CDR2 SVGAGI. The length of the CDR3 is 14 residues.

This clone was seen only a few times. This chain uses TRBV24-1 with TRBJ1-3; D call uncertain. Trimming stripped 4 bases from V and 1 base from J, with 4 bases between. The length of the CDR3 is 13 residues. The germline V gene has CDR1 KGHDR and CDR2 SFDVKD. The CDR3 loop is CATSDYSGNTIYF. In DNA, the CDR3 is TGTGCCACCAGTGACTATTCTGGAAACACCATATATTTT.

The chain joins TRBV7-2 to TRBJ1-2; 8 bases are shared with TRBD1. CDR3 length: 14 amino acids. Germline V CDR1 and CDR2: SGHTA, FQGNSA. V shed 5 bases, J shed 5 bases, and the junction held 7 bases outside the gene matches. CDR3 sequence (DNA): TGTGCCAGCAGCCCCACGGGGACAGGATATGGCTACACCTTC. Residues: CASSPTGTGYGYTF.

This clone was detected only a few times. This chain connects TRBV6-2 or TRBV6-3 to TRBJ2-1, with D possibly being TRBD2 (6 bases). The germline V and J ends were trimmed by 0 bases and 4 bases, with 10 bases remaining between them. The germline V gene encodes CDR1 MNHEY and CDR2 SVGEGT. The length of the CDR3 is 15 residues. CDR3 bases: TGTGCCAGCAGTTACTCGAAGGCGGGGTACAATGAGCAGTTCTTC. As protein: CASSYSKAGYNEQFF.

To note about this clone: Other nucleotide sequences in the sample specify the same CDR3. The DNA of the CDR3 is TGCGCCAGCAGCCAAGGACTAGCCTCAGATACGCAGTATTTT. This sequence encodes CASSQGLASDTQYF. The chain links TRBV4-1 to TRBJ2-3; 7 bases align to TRBD2. The germline V gene encodes CDR1 MGHRA and CDR2 YSYEKL. V lost 1 base, J lost 4 bases, and 2 bases stayed unmatched. The CDR3 runs to 14 residues.

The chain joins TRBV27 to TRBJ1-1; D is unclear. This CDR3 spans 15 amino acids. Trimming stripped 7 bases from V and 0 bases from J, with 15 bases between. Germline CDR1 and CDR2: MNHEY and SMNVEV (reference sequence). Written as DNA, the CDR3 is TGTGCCAGCACCCCATGGGCCCGAATGAACACTGAAGCTTTCTTT. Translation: CASTPWARMNTEAFF.